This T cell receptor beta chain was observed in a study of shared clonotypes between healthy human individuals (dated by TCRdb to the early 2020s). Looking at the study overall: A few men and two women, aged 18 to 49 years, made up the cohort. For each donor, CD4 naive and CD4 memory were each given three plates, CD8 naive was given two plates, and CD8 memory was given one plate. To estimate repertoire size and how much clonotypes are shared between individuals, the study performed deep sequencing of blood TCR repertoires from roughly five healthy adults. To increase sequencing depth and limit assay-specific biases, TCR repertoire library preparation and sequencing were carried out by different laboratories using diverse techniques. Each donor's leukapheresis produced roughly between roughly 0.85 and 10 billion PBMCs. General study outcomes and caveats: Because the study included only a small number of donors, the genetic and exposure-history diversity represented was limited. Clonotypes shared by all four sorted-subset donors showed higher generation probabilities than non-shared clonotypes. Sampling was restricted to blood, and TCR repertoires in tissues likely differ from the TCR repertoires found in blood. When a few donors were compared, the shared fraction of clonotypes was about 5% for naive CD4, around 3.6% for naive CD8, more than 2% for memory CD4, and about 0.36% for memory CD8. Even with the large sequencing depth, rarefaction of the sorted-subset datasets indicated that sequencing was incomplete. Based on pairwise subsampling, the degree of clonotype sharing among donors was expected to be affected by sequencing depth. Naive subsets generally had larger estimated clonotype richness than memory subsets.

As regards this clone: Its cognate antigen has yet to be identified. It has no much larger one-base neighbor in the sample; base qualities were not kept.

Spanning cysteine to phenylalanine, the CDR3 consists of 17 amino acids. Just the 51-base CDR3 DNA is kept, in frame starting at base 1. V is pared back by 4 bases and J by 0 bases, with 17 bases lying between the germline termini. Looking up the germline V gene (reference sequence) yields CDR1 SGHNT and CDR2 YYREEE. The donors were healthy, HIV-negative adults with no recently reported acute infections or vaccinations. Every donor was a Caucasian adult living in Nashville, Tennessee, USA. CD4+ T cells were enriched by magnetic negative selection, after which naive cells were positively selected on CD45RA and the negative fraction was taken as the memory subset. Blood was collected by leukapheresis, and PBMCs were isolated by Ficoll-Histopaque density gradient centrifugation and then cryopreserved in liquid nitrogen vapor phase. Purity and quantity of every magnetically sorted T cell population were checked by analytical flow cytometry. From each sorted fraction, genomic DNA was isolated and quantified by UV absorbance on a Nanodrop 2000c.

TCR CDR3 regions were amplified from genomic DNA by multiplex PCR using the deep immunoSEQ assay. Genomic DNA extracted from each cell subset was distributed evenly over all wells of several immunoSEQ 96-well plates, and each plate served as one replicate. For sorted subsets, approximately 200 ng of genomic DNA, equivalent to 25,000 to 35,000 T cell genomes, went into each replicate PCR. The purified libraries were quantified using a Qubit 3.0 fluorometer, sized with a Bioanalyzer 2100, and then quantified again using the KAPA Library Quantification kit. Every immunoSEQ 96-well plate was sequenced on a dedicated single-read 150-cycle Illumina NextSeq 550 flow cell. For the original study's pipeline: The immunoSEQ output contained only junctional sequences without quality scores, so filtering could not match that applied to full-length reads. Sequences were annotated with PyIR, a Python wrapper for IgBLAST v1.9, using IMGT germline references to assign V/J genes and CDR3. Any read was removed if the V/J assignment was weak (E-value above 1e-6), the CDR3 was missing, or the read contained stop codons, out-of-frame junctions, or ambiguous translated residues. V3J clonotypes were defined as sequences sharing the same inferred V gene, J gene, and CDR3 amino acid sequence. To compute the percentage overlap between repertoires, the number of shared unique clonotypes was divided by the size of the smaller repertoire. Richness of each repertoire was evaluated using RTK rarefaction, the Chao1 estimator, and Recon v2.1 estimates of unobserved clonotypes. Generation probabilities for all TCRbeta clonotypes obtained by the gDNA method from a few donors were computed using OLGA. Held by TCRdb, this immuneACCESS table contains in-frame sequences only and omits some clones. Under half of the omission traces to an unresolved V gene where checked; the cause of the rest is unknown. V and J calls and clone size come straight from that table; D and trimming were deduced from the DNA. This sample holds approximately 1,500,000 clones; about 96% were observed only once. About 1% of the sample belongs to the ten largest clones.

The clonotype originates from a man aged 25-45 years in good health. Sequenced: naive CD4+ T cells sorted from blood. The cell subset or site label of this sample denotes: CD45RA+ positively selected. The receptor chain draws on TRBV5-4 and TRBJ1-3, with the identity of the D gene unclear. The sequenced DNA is TGTGCCAGCAGCCCTGGCCCGTTGGTCGACTCTGGAAACACCATATATTTT. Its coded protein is CASSPGPLVDSGNTIYF.